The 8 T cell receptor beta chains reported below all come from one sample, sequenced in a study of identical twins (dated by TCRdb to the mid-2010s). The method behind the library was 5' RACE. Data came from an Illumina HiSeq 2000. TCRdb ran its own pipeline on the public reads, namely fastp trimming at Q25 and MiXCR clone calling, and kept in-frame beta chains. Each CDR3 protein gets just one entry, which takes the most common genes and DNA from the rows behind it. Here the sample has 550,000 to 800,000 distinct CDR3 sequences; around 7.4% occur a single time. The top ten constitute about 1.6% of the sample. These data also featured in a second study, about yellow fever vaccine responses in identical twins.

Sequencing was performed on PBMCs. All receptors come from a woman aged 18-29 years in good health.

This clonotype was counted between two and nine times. The CDR3 is CATAYAGELFF. As DNA, the CDR3 is TGTGCCACCGCGTACGCCGGGGAGCTGTTTTTT. J is TRBJ2-2 and V is TRBV25-1; D not resolved. V was trimmed by 10 bases and J by 6 bases, leaving 9 bases between them. CDR3 length: 11 amino acids. The germline V gene has CDR1 MGHDK and CDR2 SYGVNS.

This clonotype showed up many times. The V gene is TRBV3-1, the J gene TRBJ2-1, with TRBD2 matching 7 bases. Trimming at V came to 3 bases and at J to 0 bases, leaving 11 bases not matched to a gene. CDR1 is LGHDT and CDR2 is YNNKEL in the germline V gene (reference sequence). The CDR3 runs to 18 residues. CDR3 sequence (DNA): TGTGCCAGCAGCCAGGGGGATGTCGCGGGAGTCTCCTACAATGAGCAGTTCTTC. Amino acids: CASSQGDVAGVSYNEQFF.

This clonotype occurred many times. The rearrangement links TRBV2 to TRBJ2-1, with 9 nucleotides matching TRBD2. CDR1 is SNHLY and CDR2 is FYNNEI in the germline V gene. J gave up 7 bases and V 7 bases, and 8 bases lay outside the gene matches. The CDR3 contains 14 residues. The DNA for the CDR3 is TGTGCCAGCATGAAGGCGGGGGGGCCAAATGAGCAGTTCTTC. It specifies CASMKAGGPNEQFF.

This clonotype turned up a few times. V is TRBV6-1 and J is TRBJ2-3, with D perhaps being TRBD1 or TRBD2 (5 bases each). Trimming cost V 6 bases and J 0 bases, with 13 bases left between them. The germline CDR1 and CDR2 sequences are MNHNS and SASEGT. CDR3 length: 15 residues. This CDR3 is CASSKVGESTDTQYF. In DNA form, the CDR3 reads TGTGCCAGCAGCAAAGTGGGGGAGAGCACAGATACGCAGTATTTT.

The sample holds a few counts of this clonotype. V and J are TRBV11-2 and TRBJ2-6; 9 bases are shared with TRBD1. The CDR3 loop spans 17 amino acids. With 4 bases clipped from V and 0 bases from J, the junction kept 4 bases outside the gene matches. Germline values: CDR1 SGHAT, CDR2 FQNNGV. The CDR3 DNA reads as TGTGCCAGCAGCTCGGGACAGGGAATCTCTGGGGCCAACGTCCTGACTTTC. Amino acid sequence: CASSSGQGISGANVLTF.

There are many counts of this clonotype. The CDR3 DNA reads TGTGCCAGCAGTTCGGTTCCGGCGTGGAATGAGCAGTTCTTC. Protein sequence: CASSSVPAWNEQFF. J is TRBJ2-1 and V is TRBV27, with D uncertain. Trimming shortened V by 4 bases and J by 7 bases, and 14 bases separated the two germline ends. CDR3 length: 14 residues. Germline values: CDR1 MNHEY, CDR2 SMNVEV (reference sequence).

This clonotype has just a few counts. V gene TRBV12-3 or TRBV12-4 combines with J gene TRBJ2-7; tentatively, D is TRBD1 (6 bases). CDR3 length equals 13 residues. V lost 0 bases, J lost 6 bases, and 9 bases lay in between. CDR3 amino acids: CASSLARGGEQYV. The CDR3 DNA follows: TGTGCCAGCAGTTTAGCGAGAGGGGGCGAGCAGTACGTC.

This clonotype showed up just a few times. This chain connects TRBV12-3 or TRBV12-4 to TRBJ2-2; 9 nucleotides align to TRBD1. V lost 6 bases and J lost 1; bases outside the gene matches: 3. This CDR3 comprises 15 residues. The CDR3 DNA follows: TGTGCCAGCAGGCTGGGACAGGGGAACACCGGGGAGCTGTTTTTT. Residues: CASRLGQGNTGELFF.